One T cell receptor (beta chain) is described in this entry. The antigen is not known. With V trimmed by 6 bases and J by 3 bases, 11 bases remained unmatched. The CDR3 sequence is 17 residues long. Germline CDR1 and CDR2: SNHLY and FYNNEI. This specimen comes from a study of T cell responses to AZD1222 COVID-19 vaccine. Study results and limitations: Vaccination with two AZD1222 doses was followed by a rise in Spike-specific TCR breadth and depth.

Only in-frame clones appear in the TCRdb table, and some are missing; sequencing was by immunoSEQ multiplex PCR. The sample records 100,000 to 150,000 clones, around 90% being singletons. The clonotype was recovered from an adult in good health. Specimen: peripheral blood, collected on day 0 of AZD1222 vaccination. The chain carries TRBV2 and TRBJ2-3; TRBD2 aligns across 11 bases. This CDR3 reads CASSYVAGGLRTDTQYF. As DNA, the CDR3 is TGTGCCAGCAGCTACGTAGCGGGGGGGCTTAGAACAGATACGCAGTATTTT.